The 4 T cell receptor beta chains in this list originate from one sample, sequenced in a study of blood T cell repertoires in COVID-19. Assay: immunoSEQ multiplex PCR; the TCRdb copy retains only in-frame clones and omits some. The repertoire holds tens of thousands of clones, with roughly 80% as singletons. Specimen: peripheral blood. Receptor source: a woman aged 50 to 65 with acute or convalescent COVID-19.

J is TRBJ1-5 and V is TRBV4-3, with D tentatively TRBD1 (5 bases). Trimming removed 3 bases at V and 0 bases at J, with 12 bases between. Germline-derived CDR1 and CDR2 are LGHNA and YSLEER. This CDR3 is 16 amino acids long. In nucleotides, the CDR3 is TGCGCCAGCAGCCAGACTCACGACAGTAGCAATCAGCCCCAGCATTTT. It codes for CASSQTHDSSNQPQHF.

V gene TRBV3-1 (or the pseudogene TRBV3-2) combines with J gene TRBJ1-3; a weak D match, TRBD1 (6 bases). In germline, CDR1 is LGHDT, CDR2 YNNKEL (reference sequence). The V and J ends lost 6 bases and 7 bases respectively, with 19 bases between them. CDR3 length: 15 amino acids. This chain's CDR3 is CASSPIPGVENTIYF. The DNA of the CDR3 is TGTGCCAGCAGTCCCATCCCAGGGGTTGAGAACACCATATATTTT.

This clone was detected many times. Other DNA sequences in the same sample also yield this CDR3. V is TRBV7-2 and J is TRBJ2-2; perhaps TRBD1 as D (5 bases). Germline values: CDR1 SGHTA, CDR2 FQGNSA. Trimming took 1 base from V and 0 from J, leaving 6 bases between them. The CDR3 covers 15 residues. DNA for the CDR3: TGTGCCAGCAGCTTAGGGGGCGCGAACACCGGGGAGCTGTTTTTT. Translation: CASSLGGANTGELFF.

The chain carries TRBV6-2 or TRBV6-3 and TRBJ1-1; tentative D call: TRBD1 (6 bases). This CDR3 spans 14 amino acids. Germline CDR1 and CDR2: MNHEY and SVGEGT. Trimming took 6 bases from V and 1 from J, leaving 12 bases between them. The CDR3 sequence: CASSRTGRNTEAFF. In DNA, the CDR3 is TGTGCCAGCAGCCGAACAGGGAGGAACACTGAAGCTTTCTTT.